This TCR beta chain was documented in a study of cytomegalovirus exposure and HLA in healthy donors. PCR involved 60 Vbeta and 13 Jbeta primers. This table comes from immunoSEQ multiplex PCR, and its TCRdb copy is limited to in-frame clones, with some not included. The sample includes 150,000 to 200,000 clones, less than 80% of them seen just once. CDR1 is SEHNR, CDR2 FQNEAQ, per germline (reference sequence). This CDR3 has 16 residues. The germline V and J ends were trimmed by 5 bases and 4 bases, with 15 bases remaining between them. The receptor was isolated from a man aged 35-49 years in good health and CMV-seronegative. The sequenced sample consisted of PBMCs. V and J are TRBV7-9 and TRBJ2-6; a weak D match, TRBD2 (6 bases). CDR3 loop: CASSQLASAGANVLTF. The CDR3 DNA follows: TGTGCCAGCAGCCAACTAGCATCCGCCGGGGCCAACGTCCTGACTTTC.